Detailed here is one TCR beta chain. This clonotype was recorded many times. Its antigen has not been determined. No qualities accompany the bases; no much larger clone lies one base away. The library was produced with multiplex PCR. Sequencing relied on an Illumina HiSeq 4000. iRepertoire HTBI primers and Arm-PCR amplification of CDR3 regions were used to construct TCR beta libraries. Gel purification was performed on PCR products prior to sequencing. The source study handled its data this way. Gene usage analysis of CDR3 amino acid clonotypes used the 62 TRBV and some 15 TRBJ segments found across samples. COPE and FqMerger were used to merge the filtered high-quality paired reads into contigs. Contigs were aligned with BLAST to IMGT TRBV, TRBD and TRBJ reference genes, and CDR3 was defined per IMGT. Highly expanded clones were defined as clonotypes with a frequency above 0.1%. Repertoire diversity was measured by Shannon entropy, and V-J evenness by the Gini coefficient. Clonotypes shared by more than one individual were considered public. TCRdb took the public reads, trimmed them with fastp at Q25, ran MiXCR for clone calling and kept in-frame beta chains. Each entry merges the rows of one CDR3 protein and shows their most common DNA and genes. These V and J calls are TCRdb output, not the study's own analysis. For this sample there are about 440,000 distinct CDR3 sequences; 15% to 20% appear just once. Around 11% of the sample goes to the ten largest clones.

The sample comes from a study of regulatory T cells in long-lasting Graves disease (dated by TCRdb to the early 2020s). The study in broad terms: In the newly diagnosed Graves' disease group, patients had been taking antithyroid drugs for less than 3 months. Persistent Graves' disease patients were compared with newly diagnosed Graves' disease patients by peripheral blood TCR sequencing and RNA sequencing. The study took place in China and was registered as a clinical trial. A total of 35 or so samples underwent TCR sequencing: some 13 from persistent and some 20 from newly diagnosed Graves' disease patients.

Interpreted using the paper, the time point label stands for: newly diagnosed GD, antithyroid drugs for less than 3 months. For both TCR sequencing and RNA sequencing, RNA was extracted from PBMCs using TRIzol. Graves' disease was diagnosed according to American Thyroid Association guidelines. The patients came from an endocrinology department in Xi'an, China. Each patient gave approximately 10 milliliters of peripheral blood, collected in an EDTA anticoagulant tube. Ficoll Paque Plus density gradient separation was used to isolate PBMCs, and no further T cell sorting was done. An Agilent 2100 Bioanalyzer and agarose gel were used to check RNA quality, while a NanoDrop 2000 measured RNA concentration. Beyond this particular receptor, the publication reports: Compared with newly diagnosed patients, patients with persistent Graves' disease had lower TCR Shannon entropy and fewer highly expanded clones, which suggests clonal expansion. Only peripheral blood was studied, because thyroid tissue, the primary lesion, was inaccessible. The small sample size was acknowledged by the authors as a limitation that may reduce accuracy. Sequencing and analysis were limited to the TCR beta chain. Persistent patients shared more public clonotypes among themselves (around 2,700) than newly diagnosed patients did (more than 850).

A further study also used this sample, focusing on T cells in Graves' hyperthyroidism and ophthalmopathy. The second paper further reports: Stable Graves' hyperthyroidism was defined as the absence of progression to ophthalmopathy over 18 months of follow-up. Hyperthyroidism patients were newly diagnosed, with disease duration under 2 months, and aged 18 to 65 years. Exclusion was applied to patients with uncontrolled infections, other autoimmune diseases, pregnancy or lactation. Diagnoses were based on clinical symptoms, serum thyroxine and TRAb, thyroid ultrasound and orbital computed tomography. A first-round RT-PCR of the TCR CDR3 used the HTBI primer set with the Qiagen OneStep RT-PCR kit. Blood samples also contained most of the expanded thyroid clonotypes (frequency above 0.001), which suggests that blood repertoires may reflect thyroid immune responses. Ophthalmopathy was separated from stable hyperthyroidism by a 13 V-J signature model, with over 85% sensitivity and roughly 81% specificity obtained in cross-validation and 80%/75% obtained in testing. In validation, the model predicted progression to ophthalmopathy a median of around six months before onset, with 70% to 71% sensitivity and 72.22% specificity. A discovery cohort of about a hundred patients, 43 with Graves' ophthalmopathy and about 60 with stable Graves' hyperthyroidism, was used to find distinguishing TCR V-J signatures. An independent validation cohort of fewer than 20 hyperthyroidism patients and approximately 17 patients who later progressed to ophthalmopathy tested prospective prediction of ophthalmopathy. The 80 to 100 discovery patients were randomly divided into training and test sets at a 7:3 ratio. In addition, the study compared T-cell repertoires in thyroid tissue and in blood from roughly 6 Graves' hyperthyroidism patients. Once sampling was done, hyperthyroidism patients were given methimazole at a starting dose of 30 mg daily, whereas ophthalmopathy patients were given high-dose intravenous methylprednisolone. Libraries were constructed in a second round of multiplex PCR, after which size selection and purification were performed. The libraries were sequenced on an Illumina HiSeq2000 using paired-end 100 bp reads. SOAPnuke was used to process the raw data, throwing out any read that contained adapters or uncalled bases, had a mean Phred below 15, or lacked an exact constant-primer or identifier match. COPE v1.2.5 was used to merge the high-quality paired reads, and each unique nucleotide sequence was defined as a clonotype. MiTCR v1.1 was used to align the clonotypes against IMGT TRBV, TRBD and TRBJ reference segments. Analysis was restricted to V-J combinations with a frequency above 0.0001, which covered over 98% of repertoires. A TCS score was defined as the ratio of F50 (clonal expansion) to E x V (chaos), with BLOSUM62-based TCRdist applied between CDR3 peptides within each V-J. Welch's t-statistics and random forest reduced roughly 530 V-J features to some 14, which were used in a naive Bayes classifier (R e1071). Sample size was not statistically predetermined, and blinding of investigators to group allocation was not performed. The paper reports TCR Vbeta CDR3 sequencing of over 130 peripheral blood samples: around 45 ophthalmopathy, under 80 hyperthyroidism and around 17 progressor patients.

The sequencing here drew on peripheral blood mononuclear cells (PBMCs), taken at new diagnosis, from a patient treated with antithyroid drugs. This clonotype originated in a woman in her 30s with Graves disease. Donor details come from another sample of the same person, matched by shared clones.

The DNA sequence is TGTGCCAGCAGCTTAGGAAACTACCGGAGCACAGATACGCAGTATTTT. It encodes CASSLGNYRSTDTQYF. The rearrangement combines TRBV11-2 with TRBJ2-3; no D gene call is confident. The CDR3 numbers 16 residues from cysteine through phenylalanine. The retained sequence is limited to the CDR3, 48 bases, with the frame set at the first base. The germline V gene specifies SGHAT as CDR1 and FQNNGV as CDR2. V drops 1 base and J drops 0 bases, leaving 11 bases in between.